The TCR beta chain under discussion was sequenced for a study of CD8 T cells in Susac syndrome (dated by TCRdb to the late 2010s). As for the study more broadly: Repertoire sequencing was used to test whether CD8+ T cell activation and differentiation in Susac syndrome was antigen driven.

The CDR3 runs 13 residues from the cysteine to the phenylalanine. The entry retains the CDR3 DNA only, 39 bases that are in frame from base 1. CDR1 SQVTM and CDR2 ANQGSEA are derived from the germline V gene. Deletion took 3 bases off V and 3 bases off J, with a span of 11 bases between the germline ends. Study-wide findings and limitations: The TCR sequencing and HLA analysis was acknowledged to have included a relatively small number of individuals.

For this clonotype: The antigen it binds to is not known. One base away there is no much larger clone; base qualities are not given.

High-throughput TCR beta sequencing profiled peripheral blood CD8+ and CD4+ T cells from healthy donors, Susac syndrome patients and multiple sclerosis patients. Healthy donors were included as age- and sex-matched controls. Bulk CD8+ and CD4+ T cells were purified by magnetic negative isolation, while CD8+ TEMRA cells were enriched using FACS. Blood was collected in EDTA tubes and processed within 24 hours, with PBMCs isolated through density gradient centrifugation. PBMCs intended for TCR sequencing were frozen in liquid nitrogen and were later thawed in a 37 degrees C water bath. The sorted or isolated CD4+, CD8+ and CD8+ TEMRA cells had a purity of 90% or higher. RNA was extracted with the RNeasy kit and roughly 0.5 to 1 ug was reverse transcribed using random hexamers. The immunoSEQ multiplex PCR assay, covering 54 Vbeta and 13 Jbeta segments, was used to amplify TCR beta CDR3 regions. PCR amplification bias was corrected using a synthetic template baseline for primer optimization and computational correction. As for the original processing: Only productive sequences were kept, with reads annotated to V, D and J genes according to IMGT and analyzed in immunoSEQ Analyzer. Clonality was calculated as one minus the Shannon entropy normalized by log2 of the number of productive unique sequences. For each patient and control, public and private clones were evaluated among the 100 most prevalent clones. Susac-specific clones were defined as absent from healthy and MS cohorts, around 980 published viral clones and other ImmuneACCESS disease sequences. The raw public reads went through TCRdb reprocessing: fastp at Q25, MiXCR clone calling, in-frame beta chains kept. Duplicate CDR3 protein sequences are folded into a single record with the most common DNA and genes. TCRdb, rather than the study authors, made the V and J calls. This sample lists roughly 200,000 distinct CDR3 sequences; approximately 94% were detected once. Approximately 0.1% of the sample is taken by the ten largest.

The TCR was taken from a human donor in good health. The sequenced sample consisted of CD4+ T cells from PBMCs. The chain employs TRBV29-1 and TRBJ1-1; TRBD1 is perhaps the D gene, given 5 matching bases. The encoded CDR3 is CSVEGRQHTEAFF. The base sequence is TGCAGCGTTGAGGGGCGGCAACACACTGAAGCTTTCTTT.